This is a list of T cell receptor beta chains from one sample in a study of cytomegalovirus exposure and HLA in healthy donors. This table comes from immunoSEQ multiplex PCR, and its TCRdb copy is limited to in-frame clones, with some not included. The data hold about 170,000 clones, with about 80% observed a single time. Sequencing input: PBMCs. The receptors stem from a man aged 30-40 years in good health and CMV-seropositive. CDR3s leave out the opening cysteine and the closing phenylalanine or tryptophan.

J gene	V gene	CDR3 protein
TRBJ2-2	TRBV7-9	ASSPKGGRRSGELF
TRBJ2-2	TRBV19	ASSIDLVDRANTGELF
TRBJ2-5	TRBV19	ASSPRQIQETQY
TRBJ2-7	TRBV6-1	ASSVLAGASYEQY
TRBJ2-3	TRBV7-9	ASSLATGSTDTQY
TRBJ2-1	TRBV7-3	ASSPPGLAGRRNEQF
TRBJ2-1	TRBV6-5	ASSYVGGLGNEQF
TRBJ2-5	TRBV15	ATSRDSEGQETQY
TRBJ2-6	TRBV6-5	ASSYSASSGANALT
TRBJ2-7	TRBV10-1	ASSESSTGGSYEQY
TRBJ1-3	TRBV9	ASSPWRGPGNTIY
TRBJ1-2	TRBV7-9	ASSPQQGYT
TRBJ2-2	TRBV7-2	ASSTSGGDTGELF
TRBJ1-4	TRBV10-2	ASSEGGATNEKLF
TRBJ1-1	TRBV10-3	AISEEGTSPSLNTEAF
TRBJ1-2	TRBV28	ASSSGQEQMGWYGYT
TRBJ2-5	TRBV19	ASSPPGLELETQY
TRBJ1-2	TRBV4-3	ASSQENRGSGYT
TRBJ1-2	TRBV19	ASSIVEGVGYGYT
TRBJ2-3	TRBV19	ASSAGLTTDTQY
TRBJ1-2	TRBV15	ATSRVGRGGGYT
TRBJ1-1	TRBV21-1	ASSFHTGDTEAF
TRBJ1-1	TRBV5-1	ASSLDGAPGASTEAF
TRBJ1-6	TRBV9	ASSVEGGSPGSPLH
TRBJ2-7	TRBV5-6	ASSLRGGGAFEQY
TRBJ1-1	TRBV7-9	ASSLDGTAWNTEAF
TRBJ2-1	TRBV15	AIQPGQGVDEQF
TRBJ2-1	TRBV4-1	ASSHKAGTGNYNEQF
TRBJ1-2	TRBV7-2	ASSLGGQATNYGYT
TRBJ2-1	TRBV18	ASSPGQGFEQF
TRBJ2-6	TRBV28	ASSLRGPSSGANVLT
TRBJ2-3	TRBV7-9	ASSLLAGQGFGTDTQY
TRBJ1-1	TRBV18	ASSPEQGAALGEAF
-	TRBV5-6	ASSPRAGTRVVEQY
TRBJ2-1	TRBV28	ASERIGEQF
TRBJ2-7	TRBV5-4	ASKGPKEGYEQY
TRBJ1-4	TRBV5-4	ASSLDRGSEKLF
TRBJ1-5	TRBV14	ASSPWTGTAFYQPQH
TRBJ2-6	TRBV28	ASSTGTGYSGANVLT
TRBJ1-6	TRBV6-7	ASMNSKGVENSPLH
TRBJ2-1	TRBV11-3	ASSLGGLAKGEQF
TRBJ2-7	TRBV4-1	ASSQAVRSSYEQY
TRBJ1-1	TRBV11-2	ASRSDLEAF
TRBJ2-7	TRBV5-1	ASSPSTHYEQY
TRBJ2-5	TRBV4-1	ASGLAGGHQETQY
TRBJ1-2	TRBV19	ASSTRNLGQTYGYT